This TCR beta chain was found in a study of blood T cell repertoires in COVID-19. About the research overall: In each case, the material was cDNA or gDNA derived from T cells, B-cell-depleted T cells, or PBMCs.

Study processing details: The authors estimated nucleated cell counts from reference gene primer amplification. Repertoires were generated with immunoSEQ multiplex PCR, while TCRdb's copy carries only in-frame clones and drops some. V, J and clone size reflect that table, while D and trimming were determined from the DNA. This sample carries some 100,000 clones, approximately 86% of them seen once, and the ten largest clones take 2% to 3%. Everyone who took part was 18 to 89 years old, and they came from some 23 US areas. Self-reported history from a screening survey and questionnaire set each donor's cohort. Input material: PBMCs or T cells enriched from blood (not recorded which). This sequence originates from a woman in her fifties or sixties who had recovered from COVID-19.

This CDR3 is CASNKGQGSNQPQHF. CDR3 coding DNA: TGCGCCAGCAATAAGGGGCAGGGCAGCAATCAGCCCCAGCATTTT. The V call is TRBV4-1, the J call TRBJ1-5; D may be TRBD1 (5 bases). V was shortened by 7 bases and J by 1 base, with 14 bases between the two germline ends. The CDR3 totals 15 residues. Per the germline V gene, CDR1 is MGHRA and CDR2 is YSYEKL.